This T cell receptor (beta chain) comes out of a study of PD-1 blockade in classical Hodgkin lymphoma. Profiled with immunoSEQ multiplex PCR; TCRdb holds only in-frame clones, not every one. The repertoire holds under 20,000 clones, with roughly 87% as singletons. This CDR3 has 16 amino acids. CDR1 is LGHNA and CDR2 is YNFKEQ in the germline V gene. The V and J ends lost 4 bases and 4 bases, in that order; junction bases with no gene match: 11. Every patient relapsed after autologous stem cell transplantation, and brentuximab vedotin exposure varied. This TCR came from a human donor with classical Hodgkin lymphoma. This chain connects TRBV4-2 to TRBJ2-3, with 7 bases fitting TRBD2. Source: peripheral blood mononuclear cells (PBMCs), taken before the second cycle of nivolumab. CDR3 nucleotide sequence: TGTGCCAGCAGCCCCCGTGCGTCTAGCGGAGCAGATACGCAGTATTTT. Protein sequence: CASSPRASSGADTQYF.